This TCR beta chain was documented in a study of OX40 agonist ivuxolimab in advanced cancers. The V gene end was trimmed by 3 bases and the J gene end by 5 bases; junction bases not matched to a gene: 9. This CDR3 is built from 17 residues. Germline V gives CDR1 MGHRA, CDR2 YSYEKL. Points on this clone: The antigen is unknown.

Using immunoSEQ multiplex PCR, the repertoire was profiled, and TCRdb retains in-frame clones only, with some absent. The data contain more than 85,000 clones, roughly 80% of them singletons. Study conclusions and caveats: Several nonresponders also turned out to have low normalized T-cell clonal expansion.

The sequence came from an adult with an advanced solid tumor such as melanoma, head and neck, liver or kidney cancer. Sequenced material: CD4+ or CD8+ T cells sorted from blood, taken in a trial of the OX40 agonist ivuxolimab. The V call is TRBV4-1, the J call TRBJ1-6; 8 nucleotides agree with TRBD1. The CDR3 protein is CASSQSPGGADNSPLHF. In nucleotides, the CDR3 is TGCGCCAGCAGCCAGTCCCCAGGGGGCGCGGATAATTCACCCCTCCACTTT.